This passage covers 17 T cell receptor beta chains from one sample sequenced in a study of graft-versus-host responses after intestinal transplantation. Profiling relied on immunoSEQ multiplex PCR, and the TCRdb table lists in-frame clones only, not all of them. Of roughly 120,000 clones in the sample, approximately 90% were seen once. These receptors have no known antigen. Sequencing used unstimulated CD4+ T cells sorted from spleen or lymph node cells, obtained before intestinal transplant. The receptors here all came from a human donor who received an intestinal transplant.

The gene calls are TRBV6-5 and TRBJ2-1, with 13 bases aligning to TRBD2. The CDR3 length is 15 residues. The V gene end was trimmed by 2 bases and the J gene end by 8 bases; junction bases not matched to a gene: 3. Germline CDR1 is MNHEY and CDR2 is SVGAGI. CDR3 bases: TGTGCCAGCAGTTACGGGACTAGCGGGACCTATGAGCAGTTCTTC. Translation gives CASSYGTSGTYEQFF.

V gene TRBV30 combines with J gene TRBJ2-5; TRBD1 matches 8 bases. The CDR3 has 16 amino acids. The J segment lost 7 bases and the V segment lost 0 bases, leaving 13 bases of the junction unmatched. CDR1 is GTSNPN and CDR2 is SVGIG in the germline V gene (reference sequence). CDR3 in DNA: TGTGCCTGGAGTGTACAGAGGACAGGGCCTCGGGGGACCCAGTACTTC. Translating it yields CAWSVQRTGPRGTQYF.

The chain recombines TRBV9 with TRBJ2-1; TRBD2 matches at 10 bases. Germline V gene lookup returns CDR1 SGDLS and CDR2 YYNGEE. This CDR3 has 18 amino acids. The ends lost 0 bases at V and 7 bases at J; junction bases unmatched: 13. The CDR3 nucleotides are TGTGCCAGCAGCGTAGTCAGCGGGAGGGTCTCGGGGCGAAATGAGCAGTTCTTC. It encodes CASSVVSGRVSGRNEQFF.

V is TRBV28 and J is TRBJ2-5; D remains ambiguous. The V end lost 8 bases, the J end lost 0 bases, and 16 bases lay between the germline ends. Germline lookup yields CDR1 MDHEN and CDR2 SYDVKM. The CDR3 length is 15 residues. The DNA for the CDR3 is TGTGCCAGCCGCCAGAGCGACCCGTACCAAGAGACCCAGTACTTC. It translates to CASRQSDPYQETQYF.

The chain recombines TRBV2 with TRBJ2-7; 8 nucleotides agree with TRBD2. CDR3 length: 14 amino acids. J was trimmed by 3 bases and V by 4 bases; bases with no gene match: 5. Germline values: CDR1 SNHLY, CDR2 FYNNEI. CDR3 DNA sequence: TGTGCCAGCAGTGGTCTGGCGGGAGGCTACGAGCAGTACTTC. This translates into CASSGLAGGYEQYF. Filled out from reference TRBV2 and TRBJ2-7, the complete variable domain reads EPEVTQTPSHQVTQMGQEVILRCVPISNHLYFYWYRQILGQKVEFLVSFYNNEISEKSEIFDDQFSVERPDGSNFTLKIRSTKLEDSAMYFCASSGLAGGYEQYFGPGTRLTVT.

The J gene is TRBJ2-5, the V gene TRBV11-2, with D possibly being TRBD1 (6 bases). This CDR3 is built from 15 residues. Germline assignment: CDR1 SGHAT and CDR2 FQNNGV. With 1 base removed from V and 5 bases from J, the gap between germline ends came to 14 bases. The CDR3 sequence is CASSLGARGLETQYF. The CDR3, as DNA: TGTGCCAGCAGCTTAGGGGCGAGGGGGTTGGAGACCCAGTACTTC. Together with reference TRBV11-2 and TRBJ2-5, the CDR3 gives the full variable domain: EAGVAQSPRYKIIEKRQSVAFWCNPISGHATLYWYQQILGQGPKLLIQFQNNGVVDDSQLPKDRFSAERLKGVDSTLKIQPAKLEDSAVYLCASSLGARGLETQYFGPGTRLLVL.

CDR3 region: CASSKVEYGYTF. CDR3 coding DNA: TGTGCCAGCAGCAAAGTAGAATATGGCTACACCTTC. The V and J genes are TRBV21-1 and TRBJ1-2. TRBV21-1 is an annotated pseudogene. The CDR3 consists of 12 residues.

The rearrangement joins TRBV27 to TRBJ2-7, with D tentatively TRBD2 (5 bases). Germline assignment: CDR1 MNHEY and CDR2 SMNVEV (reference sequence). Between the trimmed V and J ends, which lost 2 bases and 6 bases, there was a span of 14 bases. There are 14 residues in the CDR3. The CDR3 loop reads CASSLRWRTGEQYF. As DNA, the CDR3 is TGTGCCAGCAGTTTACGGTGGAGGACCGGCGAGCAGTACTTC.

The rearrangement links TRBV7-9 to TRBJ2-2; perhaps TRBD1 as D (5 bases). Trimming shortened V by 0 bases and J by 6 bases, and 8 bases separated the two germline ends. The CDR3 contains 14 residues. CDR1 and CDR2 from the germline V gene are SEHNR and FQNEAQ (reference sequence). The chain's CDR3 is CASSLAAGPGELFF. CDR3 DNA: TGTGCCAGCAGCTTAGCGGCAGGGCCCGGGGAGCTGTTTTTT.

J is TRBJ2-5 and V is TRBV7-2, with 16 nucleotides matching TRBD2. This CDR3 has 18 residues. The trim removed 5 bases at V and 1 base at J, leaving 7 bases unmatched. Germline lookup yields CDR1 SGHTA and CDR2 FQGNSA. The CDR3 DNA reads TGTGCCAGCAGCCCACCGGGACTAGCGGGGGGGCGCCAAGAGACCCAGTACTTC. Its protein is CASSPPGLAGGRQETQYF.

J is TRBJ2-6 and V is TRBV7-9; possibly TRBD2 for D (5 bases). Germline V lookup: CDR1 SEHNR, CDR2 FQNEAQ (reference sequence). This CDR3 comprises 18 residues. Between the trimmed V and J ends, which lost 5 bases and 3 bases, there was a span of 20 bases. CDR3 nucleotide sequence: TGTGCCAGCAGCCACCTATCCGGCGGGCTCGTTGGGGCCAACGTCCTGACTTTC. It translates to CASSHLSGGLVGANVLTF. The full variable domain, with the rest looked up from reference TRBV7-9 and TRBJ2-6, is DTGVSQNPRHKITKRGQNVTFRCDPISEHNRLYWYRQTLGQGPEFLTYFQNEAQLEKSRLLSDRFSAERPKGSFSTLEIQRTEQGDSAMYLCASSHLSGGLVGANVLTFGAGSRLTVL.

The V gene is TRBV6-6, the J gene TRBJ2-3; 10 nucleotides match TRBD1. The CDR3 has 16 residues. From germline, CDR1 is MNHNY and CDR2 SVGAGI (reference sequence). After removal of 5 bases from V and 3 bases from J, the junction contained 8 bases not matched to a gene. CDR3 in DNA: TGTGCCAGCAGTCGGGACAGGGGATTGGGGACAGATACGCAGTATTTT. Residues: CASSRDRGLGTDTQYF.

This sequence joins TRBV7-2 and TRBJ1-5; tentative D call: TRBD1 (5 bases). CDR1 and CDR2 (germline): SGHTA, FQGNSA. V was trimmed by 2 bases and J by 3 bases, leaving 11 bases between them. The CDR3 extends over 15 amino acids. The CDR3 protein is CASSLRQRDNQPQHF. CDR3 nucleotide sequence: TGTGCCAGCAGCTTAAGACAGCGGGACAATCAGCCCCAGCATTTT.

Note on this clone: Sequence at one end of the junction differs from germline and may be a read error. The chain uses TRBV18 and TRBJ1-2; 7 nucleotides match TRBD1. Germline loops: CDR1 KGHSH, CDR2 LQKENI. The CDR3 runs 10 residues. The chain's CDR3 is CASSSDRQHF. The CDR3 DNA is TGTGCCAGCTCATCGGACAGGCAACACTTC.

The rearrangement joins TRBV27 to TRBJ1-2; unclear D gene. Germline-derived CDR1 and CDR2 are MNHEY and SMNVEV (reference sequence). Between the trimmed V and J ends, which lost 2 bases and 3 bases, there was a span of 10 bases. The CDR3 contains 14 residues. CDR3 residues: CASSLAGFDYGYTF. In DNA form, the CDR3 reads TGTGCCAGCAGTTTAGCGGGCTTCGACTATGGCTACACCTTC.

This chain connects TRBV7-9 to TRBJ1-1; 8 bases line up with TRBD1. V gave up 2 bases and J gave up 7 bases; unmatched junction bases: 3. From germline, CDR1 is SEHNR and CDR2 FQNEAQ (reference sequence). The CDR3 totals 13 residues. DNA of the CDR3: TGTGCCAGCAGCTTACCCACAGGGGGTGAAGCTTTCTTT. It translates to CASSLPTGGEAFF.

This clone was observed a handful of times. This rearrangement joins TRBV5-1 to TRBJ2-3; 10 bases match TRBD2. Germline assignment: CDR1 SGHRS and CDR2 YFSETQ. Germline trimming cut 1 base from V and 2 bases from J; bases unmatched to any gene: 1. CDR3 length equals 15 residues. CDR3 sequence reads: CASSLLAGVTDTQYF. The CDR3 DNA sequence: TGCGCCAGCAGCTTGCTAGCGGGAGTCACAGATACGCAGTATTTT.